The rows below give T cell receptor beta chains drawn from one sample of a study of shared clonotypes between healthy human individuals. Profiling relied on immunoSEQ multiplex PCR, and the TCRdb table lists in-frame clones only, not all of them. Altogether approximately 1.4 million clones are present, 95% to 99% being singletons, with the ten largest covering roughly 0.4%. The sequenced sample consisted of naive CD4+ T cells sorted from blood. The receptors stem from a man under 40 in good health. CDR3s include the opening cysteine and the closing phenylalanine or tryptophan. A D gene is named only where the DNA matches it firmly. The size of a clone is reported for some rows only, either as once, few or many, or as a class for expanded clones.

d_call: NA; cdr3_length: 15; clone_size: NA; v_call: TRBV5-4; j_call: TRBJ2-7; cdr3_nt: TGTGCCAGCAGCCCCCCCAGTCCACAAACCTACGAGCAGTACTTC; cdr3_aa: CASSPPSPQTYEQYF
d_call: NA; cdr3_length: 11; clone_size: NA; v_call: TRBV25-1; j_call: TRBJ2-7; cdr3_nt: TGTGCCAGCAGCCTCAGGGTCGAGCAGTACTTC; cdr3_aa: CASSLRVEQYF
d_call: NA; cdr3_length: 14; clone_size: NA; v_call: TRBV7-2; j_call: TRBJ2-7; cdr3_nt: TGTGCCAGCAGCTTAAGGACTGGTGCCTACGAGCAGTACTTC; cdr3_aa: CASSLRTGAYEQYF
d_call: NA; cdr3_length: 15; clone_size: NA; v_call: TRBV6-6; j_call: TRBJ1-3; cdr3_nt: TGTGCCAGCAGTTCTGAGCGCCGGTCCGGAAACACCATATATTTT; cdr3_aa: CASSSERRSGNTIYF
d_call: NA; cdr3_length: 14; clone_size: many; v_call: TRBV6-6; j_call: TRBJ1-1; cdr3_nt: TGTGCCAGCAGCAAACAGGCCTGGGACACTGAAGCTTTCTTT; cdr3_aa: CASSKQAWDTEAFF
d_call: NA; cdr3_length: 14; clone_size: NA; v_call: TRBV28; j_call: TRBJ2-7; cdr3_nt: TGTGCCAGCAGTGCCCCGGGCCGCAATTACGAGCAGTACTTC; cdr3_aa: CASSAPGRNYEQYF
d_call: NA; cdr3_length: 14; clone_size: NA; v_call: TRBV7-9; j_call: TRBJ1-1; cdr3_nt: TGTGCCAGCAGCTTAGCGCTAATTAGGTCGGGAGCTTTCTTT; cdr3_aa: CASSLALIRSGAFF
d_call: NA; cdr3_length: 12; clone_size: NA; v_call: TRBV30; j_call: TRBJ2-7; cdr3_nt: TGTGCCTGGACCCAGGGAGGCTACGAGCAGTACTTC; cdr3_aa: CAWTQGGYEQYF
d_call: NA; cdr3_length: 14; clone_size: NA; v_call: TRBV27; j_call: TRBJ1-1; cdr3_nt: TGTGCCAGCAGTTTATTGTCGGCAAGCACTGAAGCTTTCTTT; cdr3_aa: CASSLLSASTEAFF
d_call: TRBD2; cdr3_length: 21; clone_size: NA; v_call: TRBV27; j_call: TRBJ2-2; cdr3_nt: TGTGCCAGCAGTTTATACGGACGGCTAGCGGGAGAAGGGGGATGGACCGGGGAGCTGTTTTTT; cdr3_aa: CASSLYGRLAGEGGWTGELFF